This T cell receptor beta chain was documented in a study of blood T cells in healthy people across ages. Overall study context: The capture of about one barcoded beta molecule per two T cells was achieved by template switching.

This clonotype was detected a few times. The antigen remains unidentified. Whole-study results and caveats: No conclusive comparison of naive versus antigen-experienced cells was possible with unsorted PBMCs.

Trimming took 5 bases from V and 7 from J; bases not matched to a gene: 10. Germline lookup yields CDR1 MGHRA and CDR2 YSYEKL. This CDR3 spans 14 amino acids. Primers used in a second PCR of about 6 to 11 cycles were a sample-barcoded 5' primer and a J-beta primer mix. With 12 random nucleotides, a template-switch adaptor tagged each individual cDNA molecule. TCRdb redid the calling of the 5' RACE reads with MiXCR, one entry per CDR3 protein. The sample lists 1.5 million to 2 million distinct CDR3 sequences, about 35% seen once, with around 10% in the top ten. Healthy Caucasian individuals from Russia aged about 6 to 100 were enrolled as donors.

This receptor was taken from a woman aged 25 to 45 in good health. The V and J genes are TRBV4-1 and TRBJ2-5; 7 bases line up with TRBD1. Sample: blood. In nucleotides, the CDR3 is TGCGCCAGCAGCGAAAGGACAGGTTGGGCGACCCAGTACTTC. Amino acid sequence: CASSERTGWATQYF.